The clone carrying this TCR beta chain was detected once. Antigen specificity is unknown. Generated by immunoSEQ multiplex PCR, the TCRdb table keeps only in-frame clones and is missing some. The table includes 100,000 to 150,000 clones, roughly 94% detected once. This sample stems from a study of T cell responses to AZD1222 COVID-19 vaccine. Study at large: Analyses pooled second doses at about 4 or about 12 weeks. Study observations and caveats: The study found vaccine-associated CD4 TCRs spanning spike, dominant at 160-218 and 743-854. The study reported that nearly half of spike-specific TCRs target unmutated variant regions. Receipt of two AZD1222 doses was followed by a rise in Spike-specific TCR breadth and depth.

This CDR3 spans 13 amino acids. V was clipped by 5 bases and J by 4 bases, with 9 bases between them. Germline loops: CDR1 SGHRS, CDR2 YFSETQ. This specimen consisted of peripheral blood, obtained on day 0 of AZD1222 vaccination. This clonotype was obtained from an adult in good health. J is TRBJ1-4 and V is TRBV5-1; no definite D call. The CDR3 reads CASRPGDNEKLFF. CDR3 DNA sequence: TGCGCCAGCAGACCGGGAGATAATGAAAAACTGTTTTTT.